This TCR beta chain was captured by sequencing in a study of blood T cell repertoires in COVID-19 (dated by TCRdb to the early 2020s). Looking at the study overall: The collaborator samples originated in the United States, Italy and Spain and spanned the acute and convalescent phases of COVID-19. The prospective study material was composed of cDNA or gDNA derived from T cells, B-cell-depleted T cells, or PBMCs. Subjects who had been exposed to COVID-19, were actively infected with it, or had recovered from it provided the deeply sampled blood TCRbeta repertoires that made up the dataset. The repertoires were made available in a free public database intended to serve as a resource for research on the immune response to SARS-CoV-2. The samples were drawn from the first 160 participants of the ongoing ImmuneRACE study and from some 1,300 subjects provided by 6 global collaborators. A de-identified subject ID, COVID-19 status, age in years and sex were almost always included in the sample metadata. Where available, HLA class I and class II types were taken from metadata supplied by the sample provider and were not determined by assay-based typing.

TCRbeta CDR3 regions were amplified from genomic DNA by means of the immunoSEQ Assay, a bias-controlled multiplex PCR. In the paper's pipeline: Nucleated cell counts per sample were estimated from amplification of reference gene primers within the assay. To quantify the absolute abundance of each unique TCRbeta CDR3 rearrangement, sequence reads were collapsed and filtered. Productive Simpson clonality was computed per sample as the square root of Simpson's diversity index over productive rearrangements. What TCRdb holds here is the immuneACCESS table cut down to in-frame rearrangements. Part of the clones is not present; checked against another copy, under half of the missing clones reflect an unresolved V gene, and the others are unexplained. V and J calls and clone size are given by that table; D and trimming were obtained from the DNA. The sample table shows roughly 280,000 clones, and around 86% are seen once. Roughly 2.1% of the sample lies in the top ten.

This clone has only one observation. The specificity of this receptor is unknown. Base qualities are not at hand, and no much larger clone is one base apart. What the study reported, not specific to this receptor: The amount of clinical and demographic metadata varied by source and participant and was provided uncurated.

The collaborating institutions used their own protocols to collect whole blood in K2EDTA tubes. For TCRbeta analysis, collaborators shipped samples as frozen whole blood, isolated PBMCs, or DNA extracted from either of those sample types. Cut back by 8 bases and 9 bases, the V and J ends lie 11 bases apart. CDR1 SNHLY and CDR2 FYNNEI were looked up in the germline V gene. Measured from the cysteine to the phenylalanine, the CDR3 is 11 residues long. The CDR3 DNA has 33 bases and is translated from base 1. The sequence was obtained from a man aged 45-65 years with acute or convalescent COVID-19. Input material: peripheral blood. Recombination joined TRBV2 with TRBJ2-1, with the D gene uncertain. DNA sequence: TGTGCCAGCGGAAATATAGCTGAGCAGTTCTTC. It specifies CASGNIAEQFF.